These 13 T cell receptor beta chains came from one sample sequenced in a study of blood T cell repertoires in COVID-19. Sequencing was performed with immunoSEQ multiplex PCR; in TCRdb, only in-frame clones are kept and a portion is missing. The sample lists some 150,000 clones; 81% were seen once. Source material: peripheral blood. The receptors were gathered from a human donor with acute or convalescent COVID-19. The donor label of this sample is uncertain.

The CDR3 coding sequence is TGTGCCAGTAGTCGGGACAGGGTAATCACGCAGCCCCAGCATTTT. Translated: CASSRDRVITQPQHF. The chain joins TRBV19 to TRBJ1-5; 9 bases are a match to TRBD1. CDR1 LNHDA and CDR2 SQIVND come from the germline V gene (reference sequence). V lost 5 bases, J lost 7 bases, and 9 bases stayed unmatched. The CDR3 extends over 15 amino acids.

This clone was seen more than once but under ten times. This rearrangement joins TRBV7-8 to TRBJ2-5, with D possibly TRBD2 on 5 matching bases. CDR1 and CDR2 (germline): SGHVS, FQNEAQ. The V gene lost 5 bases and the J gene lost 0 bases, with 10 bases spanning the gap. The CDR3 covers 14 residues. The chain's CDR3 is CASSPREHQETQYF. Here the CDR3 DNA reads TGTGCCAGCAGCCCTAGGGAGCACCAAGAGACCCAGTACTTC.

The chain recombines TRBV5-1 with TRBJ1-1; tentative D call: TRBD1 (5 bases). V lost 1 base, J lost 5 bases, and 15 bases lay in between. The CDR3 contains 15 residues. Germline values: CDR1 SGHRS, CDR2 YFSETQ. The CDR3 region is CASSLNRIGGTEAFF. The CDR3 region has the DNA TGCGCCAGCAGCTTGAACAGGATCGGTGGGACTGAAGCTTTCTTT.

Only one count was recorded for this clone. The rearrangement joins TRBV19 to TRBJ2-3, with 11 bases matching TRBD2. CDR3 length: 18 amino acids. V was clipped by 2 bases and J by 6 bases; unmatched bases: 13. Germline V gene sequence: CDR1 LNHDA, CDR2 SQIVND (reference sequence). The DNA for the CDR3 is TGTGCCAGTAGTATAAGAGGGACTAGCGGCTCCACAAGCGATACGCAGTATTTT. Residues: CASSIRGTSGSTSDTQYF.

The V gene is TRBV7-3, the J gene TRBJ1-2, with D perhaps matching TRBD1 (5 bases). The V end was cut by 1 base, the J end by 4 bases, with 7 bases between. The germline CDR1 and CDR2 sequences are SGHTA and FQGTGA. This CDR3 is 13 amino acids long. This CDR3 reads CASSLNQGYGYTF. The CDR3 DNA follows: TGTGCCAGCAGCTTAAATCAGGGCTATGGCTACACCTTC.

The gene calls are TRBV10-3 and TRBJ1-2, with D uncertain. V was clipped by 2 bases and J by 8 bases, with 9 bases between them. Germline CDR1 and CDR2: ENHRY and SYGVKD. The CDR3 is 12 residues long. The CDR3 reads CAISEEGWGYTF. CDR3 DNA sequence: TGTGCCATCAGTGAGGAGGGATGGGGCTACACCTTC.

This clone was seen ten or more times. J is TRBJ2-2 and V is TRBV2, with D tentatively TRBD2 (5 bases). Germline V CDR1 and CDR2: SNHLY, FYNNEI. Trimming removed 6 bases at V and 1 base at J, with 12 bases between. The length of the CDR3 is 15 residues. CDR3 DNA: TGTGCCAGCAGGGCGTCCGGGGTGAACACCGGGGAGCTGTTTTTT. Protein: CASRASGVNTGELFF.

The chain recombines TRBV12-5 with TRBJ1-1; 8 bases fit TRBD1. Germline assignment: CDR1 LGHNT and CDR2 FRNRAP. CDR3 length equals 15 residues. The V segment lost 7 bases and the J segment 4 bases; nucleotides outside the gene matches: 11. CDR3 sequence: CASAPGGASGTEAFF. The CDR3, as DNA: TGTGCTAGTGCCCCAGGGGGCGCCAGCGGCACTGAAGCTTTCTTT.

The V call is TRBV28, the J call TRBJ1-5; possibly TRBD1 for D (6 bases). Germline values: CDR1 MDHEN, CDR2 SYDVKM. This CDR3 has 16 residues. The V gene lost 4 bases and the J gene lost 1 base, with 14 bases spanning the gap. The CDR3 protein is CASSSDSIGSNQPQHF. CDR3 DNA sequence: TGTGCCAGCAGTTCGGACAGTATTGGAAGCAATCAGCCCCAGCATTTT.

The chain recombines TRBV6-5 with TRBJ1-1, with TRBD1 matching over 9 bases. This CDR3 is 14 amino acids long. Germline V gene lookup returns CDR1 MNHEY and CDR2 SVGAGI. With 6 bases clipped from V and 5 bases from J, the junction kept 7 bases outside the gene matches. Here the CDR3 reads CASRAQGATTEAFF. DNA for the CDR3: TGTGCCAGCAGAGCACAGGGGGCTACAACTGAAGCTTTCTTT.

About this clone: The junction and the germline gene differ at one end; a read error may be behind it. This chain connects TRBV5-6 to TRBJ2-7; 7 positions match TRBD1. CDR3 length equals 14 residues. Germline loops: CDR1 SGHDT, CDR2 YYEEEE. CDR3 sequence: CASSLGQGSHEQYF. CDR3 DNA sequence: TGTGCCAGCAGCTTGGGACAGGGCTCCCACGAGCAGTACTTC. Filled out from reference TRBV5-6 and TRBJ2-7, the complete variable domain reads DAGVTQSPTHLIKTRGQQVTLRCSPKSGHDTVSWYQQALGQGPQFIFQYYEEEERQRGNFPDRFSGHQFPNYSSELNVNALLLGDSALYLCASSLGQGSHEQYFGPGTRLTVT.

As for this clone: The germline gene is not matched at one end of the junction; a read error may be the cause. This chain connects TRBV2 to TRBJ1-2, with D perhaps matching TRBD1 (5 bases). The CDR3 is 12 residues long. Germline-derived CDR1 and CDR2 are SNHLY and FYNNEI. CDR3 region: CASTDTGRGNAF. CDR3 sequence (DNA): TGTGCCAGCACCGATACTGGACGGGGGAACGCCTTC.

The chain uses TRBV5-6 and TRBJ2-7, with D perhaps TRBD1 (5 bases). Germline assignment: CDR1 SGHDT and CDR2 YYEEEE. V lost 2 bases and J 5 bases, leaving 8 bases between the germline ends. The CDR3 has 12 residues. In DNA form, the CDR3 reads TGTGCCAGCAGCTTCCAGGGCGACGAGCAGTACGTC. It yields the protein CASSFQGDEQYV.